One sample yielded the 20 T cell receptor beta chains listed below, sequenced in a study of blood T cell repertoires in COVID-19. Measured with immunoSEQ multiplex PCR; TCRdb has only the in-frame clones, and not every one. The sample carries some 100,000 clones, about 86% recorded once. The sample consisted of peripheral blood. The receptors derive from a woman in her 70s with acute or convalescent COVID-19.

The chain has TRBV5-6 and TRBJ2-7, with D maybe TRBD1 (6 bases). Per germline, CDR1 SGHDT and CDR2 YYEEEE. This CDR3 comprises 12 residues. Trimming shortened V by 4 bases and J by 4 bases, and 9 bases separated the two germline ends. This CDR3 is CASSLRGYEQYF. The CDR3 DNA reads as TGTGCCAGCAGCCTCAGGGGTTACGAGCAGTACTTC.

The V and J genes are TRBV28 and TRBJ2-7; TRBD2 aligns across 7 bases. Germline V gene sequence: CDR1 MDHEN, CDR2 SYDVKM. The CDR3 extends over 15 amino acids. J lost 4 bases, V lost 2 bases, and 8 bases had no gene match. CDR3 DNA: TGTGCCAGCAGTTTAACCTTAGCGGGTACTTACGAGCAGTACTTC. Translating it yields CASSLTLAGTYEQYF.

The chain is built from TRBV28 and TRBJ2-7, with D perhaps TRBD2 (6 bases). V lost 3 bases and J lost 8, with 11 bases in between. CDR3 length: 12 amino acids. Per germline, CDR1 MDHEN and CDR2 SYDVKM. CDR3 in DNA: TGTGCCAGCAGTTTGGGGGGATTTCAGCAGTACTTC. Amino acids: CASSLGGFQQYF.

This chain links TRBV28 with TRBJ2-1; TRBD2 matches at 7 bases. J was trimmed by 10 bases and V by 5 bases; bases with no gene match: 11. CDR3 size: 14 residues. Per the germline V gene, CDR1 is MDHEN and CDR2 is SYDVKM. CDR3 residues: CASSPPPGGREQFF. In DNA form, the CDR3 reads TGTGCCAGCAGTCCTCCCCCGGGAGGACGGGAGCAGTTCTTC.

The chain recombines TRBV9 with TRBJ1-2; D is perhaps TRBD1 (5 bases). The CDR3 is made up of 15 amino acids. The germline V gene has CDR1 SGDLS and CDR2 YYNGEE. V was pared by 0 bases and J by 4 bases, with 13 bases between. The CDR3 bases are TGTGCCAGCAGCGTAGATCAGGGAATAGTCTATGGCTACACCTTC. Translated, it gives CASSVDQGIVYGYTF.

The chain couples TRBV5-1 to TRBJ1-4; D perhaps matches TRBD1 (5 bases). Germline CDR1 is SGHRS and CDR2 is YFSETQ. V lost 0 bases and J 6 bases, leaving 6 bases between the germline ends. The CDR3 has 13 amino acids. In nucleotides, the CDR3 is TGCGCCAGCAGCTTGGGACAGCATGAAAAACTGTTTTTT. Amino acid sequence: CASSLGQHEKLFF.

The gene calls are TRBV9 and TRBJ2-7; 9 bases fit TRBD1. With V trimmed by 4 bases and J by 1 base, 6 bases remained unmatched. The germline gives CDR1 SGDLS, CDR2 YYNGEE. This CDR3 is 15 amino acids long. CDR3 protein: CASSPQTGGSYEQYF. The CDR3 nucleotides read TGTGCCAGCAGCCCACAGACAGGGGGATCCTACGAGCAGTACTTC.

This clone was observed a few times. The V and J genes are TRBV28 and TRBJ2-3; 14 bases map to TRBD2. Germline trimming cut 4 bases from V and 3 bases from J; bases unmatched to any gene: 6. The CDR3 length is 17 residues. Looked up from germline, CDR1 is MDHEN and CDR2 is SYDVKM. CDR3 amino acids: CASSSGTSGSWTDTQYF. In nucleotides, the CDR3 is TGTGCCAGCAGTTCCGGGACTAGCGGGAGTTGGACAGATACGCAGTATTTT.

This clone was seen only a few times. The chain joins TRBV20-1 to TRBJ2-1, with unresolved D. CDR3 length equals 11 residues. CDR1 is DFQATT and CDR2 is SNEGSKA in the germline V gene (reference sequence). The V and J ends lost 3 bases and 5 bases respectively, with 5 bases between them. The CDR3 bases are TGCAGTGCTAGCGTAAACAATGAGCAGTTCTTC. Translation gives CSASVNNEQFF.

The CDR3: CASTGIGNTEAFF. The CDR3 DNA reads as TGTGCCAGCACGGGGATTGGGAACACTGAAGCTTTCTTT. The chain joins TRBV12-3 or TRBV12-4 to TRBJ1-1; D gene uncertain. This CDR3 spans 13 amino acids. V was trimmed by 7 bases and J by 1 base, leaving 10 bases between them.

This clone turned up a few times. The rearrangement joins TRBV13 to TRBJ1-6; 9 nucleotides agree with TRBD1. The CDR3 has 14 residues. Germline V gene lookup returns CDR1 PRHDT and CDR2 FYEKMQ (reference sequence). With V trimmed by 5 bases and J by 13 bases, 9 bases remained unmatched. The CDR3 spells CASSTGTGSFPLHF. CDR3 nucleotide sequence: TGTGCCAGCAGCACCGGGACAGGGAGTTTCCCCCTCCACTTT.

The CDR3 DNA reads as TGCGCCAGCAGCTCCCGTCCAGGGAACAATCAGCCCCAGCATTTT. Translation gives CASSSRPGNNQPQHF. The chain has TRBV5-1 and TRBJ1-5, with D perhaps TRBD1 (5 bases). The V gene's germline CDR1 is SGHRS and CDR2 YFSETQ. The CDR3 contains 15 residues. Trimming cost V 3 bases and J 3 bases, with 13 bases left between them.

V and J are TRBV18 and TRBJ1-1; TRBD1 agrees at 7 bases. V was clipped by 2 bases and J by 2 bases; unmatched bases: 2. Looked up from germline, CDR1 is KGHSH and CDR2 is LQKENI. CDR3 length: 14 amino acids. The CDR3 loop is CASSPRQGNTEAFF. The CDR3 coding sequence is TGTGCCAGCTCACCAAGACAGGGTAACACTGAAGCTTTCTTT.

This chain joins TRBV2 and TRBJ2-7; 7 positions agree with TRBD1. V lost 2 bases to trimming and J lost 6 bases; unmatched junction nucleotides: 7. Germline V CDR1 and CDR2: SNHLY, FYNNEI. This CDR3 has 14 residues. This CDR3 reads CASSEIQGVGEQYF. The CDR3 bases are TGTGCCAGCAGTGAAATCCAGGGGGTAGGCGAGCAGTACTTC.

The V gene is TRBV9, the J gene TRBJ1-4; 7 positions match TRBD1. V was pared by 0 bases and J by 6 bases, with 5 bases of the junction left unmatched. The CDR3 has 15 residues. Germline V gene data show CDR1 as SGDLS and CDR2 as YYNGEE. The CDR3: CASSVGGTADEKLFF. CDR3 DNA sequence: TGTGCCAGCAGCGTAGGTGGGACAGCGGATGAAAAACTGTTTTTT.

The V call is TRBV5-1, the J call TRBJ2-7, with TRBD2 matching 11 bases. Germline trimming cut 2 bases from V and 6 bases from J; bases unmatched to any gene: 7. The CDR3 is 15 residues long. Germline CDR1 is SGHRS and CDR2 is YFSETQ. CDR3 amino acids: CASSFTGTSGSEQYF. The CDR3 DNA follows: TGCGCCAGCAGCTTTACCGGGACTAGCGGCTCCGAGCAGTACTTC.

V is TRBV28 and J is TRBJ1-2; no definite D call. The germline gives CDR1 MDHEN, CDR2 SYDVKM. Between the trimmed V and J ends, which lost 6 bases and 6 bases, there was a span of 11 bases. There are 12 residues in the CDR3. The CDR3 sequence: CASREGWHGYTF. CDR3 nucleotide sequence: TGTGCCAGCAGGGAGGGATGGCATGGCTACACCTTC.

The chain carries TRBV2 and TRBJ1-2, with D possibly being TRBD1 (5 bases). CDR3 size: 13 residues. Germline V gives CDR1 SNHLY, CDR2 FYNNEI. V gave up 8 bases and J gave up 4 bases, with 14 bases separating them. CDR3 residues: CASESIQGYGYTF. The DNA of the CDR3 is TGTGCCAGCGAGAGTATTCAGGGCTATGGCTACACCTTC.

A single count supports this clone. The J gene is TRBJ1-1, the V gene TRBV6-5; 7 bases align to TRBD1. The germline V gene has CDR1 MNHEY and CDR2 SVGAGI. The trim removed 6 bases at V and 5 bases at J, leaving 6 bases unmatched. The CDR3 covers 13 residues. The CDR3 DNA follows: TGTGCCAGCAGCCCGGACAGGAGGACTGAAGCTTTCTTT. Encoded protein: CASSPDRRTEAFF.

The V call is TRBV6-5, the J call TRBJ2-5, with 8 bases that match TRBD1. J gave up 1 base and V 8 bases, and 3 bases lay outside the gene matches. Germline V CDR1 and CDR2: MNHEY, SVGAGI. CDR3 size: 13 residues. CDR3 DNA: TGTGCCAGCGGAACAGGGGGCCAAGAGACCCAGTACTTC. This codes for CASGTGGQETQYF.